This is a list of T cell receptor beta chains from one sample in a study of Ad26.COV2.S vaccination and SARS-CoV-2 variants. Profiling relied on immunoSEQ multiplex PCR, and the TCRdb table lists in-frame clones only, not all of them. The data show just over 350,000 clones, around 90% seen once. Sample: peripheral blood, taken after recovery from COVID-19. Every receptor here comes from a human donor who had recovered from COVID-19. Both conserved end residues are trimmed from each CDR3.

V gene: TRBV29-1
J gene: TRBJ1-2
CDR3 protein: SVGTAENYGYT

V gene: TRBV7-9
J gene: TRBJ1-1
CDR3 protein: ASSLNRVYTEAF

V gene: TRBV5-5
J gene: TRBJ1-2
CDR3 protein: ATSSPDGLYGYT

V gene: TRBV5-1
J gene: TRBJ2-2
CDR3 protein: ASSLGTSGSNTGELF

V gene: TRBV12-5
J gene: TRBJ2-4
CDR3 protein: ASGLAGEGAKNIQY

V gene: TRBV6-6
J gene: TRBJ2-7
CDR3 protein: ASRGLYEQY

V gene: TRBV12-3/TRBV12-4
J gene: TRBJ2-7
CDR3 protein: ASSLSIYEQY

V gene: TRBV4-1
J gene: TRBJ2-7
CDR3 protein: ASSQVAAGATYEQY

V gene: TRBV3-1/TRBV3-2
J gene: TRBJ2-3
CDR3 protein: ASSHNSGTDTQY

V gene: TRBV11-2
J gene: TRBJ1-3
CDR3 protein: ASKGSGNTIY

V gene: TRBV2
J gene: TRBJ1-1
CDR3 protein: ASSPIPGKNTEAF

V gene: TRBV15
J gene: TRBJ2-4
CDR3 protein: ATSRTSGGALAKNIQY

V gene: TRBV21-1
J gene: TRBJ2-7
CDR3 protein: ASSPRGTYEQY